This record looks at one TCR beta chain sequence and its context. Its cognate antigen has yet to be identified. There are no base qualities to consult, and no much larger clone falls within one base. Whole blood was collected in K2EDTA tubes by collaborating institutions according to the institutions' own protocols. For TCRbeta analysis, collaborators shipped samples in one of three forms: frozen whole blood, isolated PBMCs, or DNA extracted from either of those sample types. The CDR3, cysteine through phenylalanine, is 15 amino acids long. Only CDR3 DNA remains: 45 bases, in frame from the first base. Trimming at the junction amounts to 1 base on V and 1 base on J, and the germline ends lie 8 bases apart. Per the germline V gene, SGHTA is the CDR1 and FQGNSA is the CDR2. TCRbeta CDR3 regions were amplified from genomic DNA using the immunoSEQ Assay, a bias-controlled multiplex PCR. The published analysis was carried out like this. Within the assay, amplification of reference gene primers was used to estimate how many nucleated cells each sample contained. To quantify the absolute abundance of each unique TCRbeta CDR3 rearrangement, sequence reads were collapsed and filtered. For each sample, productive Simpson clonality was calculated by taking the square root of Simpson's diversity index across productive rearrangements. TCRdb's version of the immuneACCESS table is confined to in-frame rearrangements and falls short of the full clone set. An unresolved V gene accounts for under half of the shortfall where checked; the remainder is of unknown origin. V, J and clone size reflect that table, while D and trimming were determined from the DNA. Across this sample there are fewer than 250,000 clones, with around 90% seen only once. The top ten constitute about 1.8% of the sample.

This sample was taken from a study of blood T cell repertoires in COVID-19 (dated by TCRdb to 2018 to 2021). Background for the entire study: Samples from collaborators originated in the United States, Italy and Spain and spanned both the acute and convalescent phases of COVID-19. The prospective study material was composed of cDNA or gDNA derived from T cells, B-cell-depleted T cells, or PBMCs. The dataset comprised deeply sampled blood TCRbeta repertoires from subjects exposed to, actively infected with, or recovered from COVID-19. The repertoires were released in a freely available public database meant as a resource for research on the immune response to SARS-CoV-2. The samples were drawn from the first 160 participants of the ongoing ImmuneRACE study and from 1,254 subjects provided by 6 global collaborators. The sample metadata nearly always contained a de-identified subject ID, COVID-19 status, age in years and sex. Where HLA class I and class II types were available, the types were taken from metadata supplied by the sample provider, not from assay-based typing.

Here is what the overall study found, with its caveats: The quantity of clinical and demographic metadata differed by source and by participant and was supplied without curation.

This clonotype originated in a man in his sixties or seventies with acute or convalescent COVID-19. This receptor chain uses TRBV7-2 and TRBJ2-1, with TRBD2 tentatively as D gene (5 bases match). Sample: peripheral blood. For the CDR3, the sequence is CASSLDGISYNEQFF. The nucleotide sequence is TGTGCCAGCAGCTTAGACGGGATATCCTACAATGAGCAGTTCTTC.